The clone carrying this TCR beta chain occurred a few times. Its antigen is not identified. This sample was taken from a study of post-analysis software for immune sequencing data. Turning to the study itself: Recorded disease courses covered relapsing-remitting, secondary progressive and progressive-relapsing multiple sclerosis. Some patients had no subtype annotation.

V dropped 6 bases and J dropped 5 bases, with 19 bases sitting between them. The CDR3 runs 15 residues. The TCR beta cDNA libraries carried unique molecular identifiers. There were 1 to 10 million T cells, and about 540,000 cDNA molecules came from them. TCRdb re-analysed the PCR reads in MiXCR, keeping a single row per CDR3 protein. This table has about 560,000 distinct CDR3 sequences, 44% appearing once. The study's findings and limits: Batch-matched samples strongly co-clustered by F measure. A significant reduction in normalized Chao1 diversity was observed in multiple sclerosis patients versus controls. A few TRBV segments, TRBV5-6, TRBV5-1 and TRBV20-1 among them, were found more frequent in patients than controls.

J is TRBJ1-2 and V is TRBV12-3 or TRBV12-4, with unresolved D. Sequenced material: blood. This clonotype originated in a girl between 5 and 17 years old with multiple sclerosis. CDR3 region: CASSPLRWSDYGYTF. In DNA, the CDR3 is TGTGCCAGCAGCCCCTTAAGGTGGTCGGATTATGGCTACACCTTC.